This record concerns one T cell receptor (beta chain) sequence. This entry comes from a study of blood T cells in healthy people across ages. The germline CDR1 and CDR2 sequences are SGHRS and YFSETQ. Trimming at V came to 1 base and at J to 5 bases, leaving 8 bases not matched to a gene. This CDR3 spans 15 amino acids. Using a J-beta primer mix together with a sample-barcoded 5' primer, a second PCR was run for roughly 7 to 11 cycles. Carrying 12 random nucleotides, a template-switch adaptor labeled each individual cDNA molecule. TCRdb redid the calling of the 5' RACE reads with MiXCR, one entry per CDR3 protein. The sample holds some 940,000 distinct CDR3 sequences, 25% to 35% seen once. The sample also formed part of further work on T cells of mothers and their children.

The chain has TRBV5-1 and TRBJ2-7; TRBD1 agrees at 8 bases. The TCR comes from a woman in her 40s in good health. The sample consisted of blood. The CDR3 sequence is CASSLRTGMLHEQYF. DNA of the CDR3: TGCGCCAGCAGCTTGCGGACAGGGATGCTGCACGAGCAGTACTTC.